This T cell receptor (beta chain) was obtained from a study of blood T cell repertoires in COVID-19. Study background: From the United States, Italy and Spain came samples of acute and convalescent COVID-19.

Those who participated ranged in age from about 18 to 89 years and resided in 20 to 30 US areas. Self-reported history from a screening survey and questionnaire set each donor's cohort. Symptom resolution, clearance, or two negative PCRs marked donors in Cohort 3 as recovered. The table came from immunoSEQ multiplex PCR; TCRdb's copy has only in-frame clones and leaves some out. The sample has 250,000 to 300,000 clones; under 90% are singletons. Per germline, CDR1 LGHDT and CDR2 YNNKEL (reference sequence). The length of the CDR3 is 15 residues. V was pared by 1 base and J by 8 bases, with 6 bases of the junction left unmatched.

The source is a man aged 18 to 29 who had recovered from COVID-19. The rearrangement uses TRBV3-1 (or the pseudogene TRBV3-2) and TRBJ1-4; 8 bases map to TRBD1. The sample taken for sequencing was PBMCs or T cells enriched from blood (not recorded which). The CDR3 sequence: CASSQATGGREKLFF. DNA of the CDR3: TGTGCCAGCAGCCAAGCCACAGGGGGTCGGGAAAAACTGTTTTTT.